This T cell receptor beta chain came from a study of T cells after yellow fever vaccination. Study in general: SMART-Seq v4 Ultra Low Input served to prepare low-cell-number fractions.

General observations from the study: A minor fraction of clonotypes spanned both CD4 and CD8 compartments.

This clonotype was counted between two and nine times. Its antigen is as yet unknown. Germline assignment: CDR1 KGHDR and CDR2 SFDVKD. The V gene end was trimmed by 0 bases and the J gene end by 3 bases; junction bases not matched to a gene: 12. There are 19 residues in the CDR3. TCRdb recomputed calls from the 5' RACE reads with MiXCR, one row per CDR3 protein. The sample has about 330,000 distinct CDR3 sequences, 6.8% seen once. Here the sequenced sample was PBMCs, taken more than 35 days after the first yellow fever vaccination. The chain combines TRBV24-1 with TRBJ2-1, with 8 nucleotides matching TRBD1. The sequence came from a man aged 18 to 30 who received the YFV17D yellow fever vaccine. The CDR3 DNA sequence: TGTGCCACCAGTGATTTGCCCTACAGGGGGTTTGGGGACTACAATGAGCAGTTCTTC. It is translated as CATSDLPYRGFGDYNEQFF.